What follows are 29 T cell receptor beta chains derived from one specimen sequenced in a study of T cell repertoires in cytomegalovirus infection. Antigens for these TCRs are unknown. Each CDR3 protein gets one entry after TCRdb re-called the reads with MiXCR. The sample includes approximately 770,000 distinct CDR3 sequences, roughly 29% of them seen just once. The sample consisted of cultured CD8+ T cells from PBMCs, taken from culture after CMV antigen stimulation. Source of these receptors: a human donor in good health (CMV status not recorded). Some clones in this sample may be carry-over from other donors' samples.

Only a few counts were recorded for this clonotype. V gene TRBV29-1 combines with J gene TRBJ1-1; D perhaps matches TRBD1 (5 bases). This CDR3 is 14 amino acids long. Germline lookup yields CDR1 SQVTM and CDR2 ANQGSEA. V lost 4 bases, J lost 0 bases, and 12 bases lay in between. CDR3 region: CSVAADRLNTEAFF. The CDR3 DNA is TGCAGCGTTGCTGCCGACAGACTGAACACTGAAGCTTTCTTT.

This clonotype occurred once. This sequence joins TRBV6-5 and TRBJ1-1; TRBD1 might be the D (6 bases). Deletions cut 7 bases from V and 5 bases from J, with 14 bases between. Germline CDR1 and CDR2: MNHEY and SVGAGI. This CDR3 is built from 13 residues. The DNA of the CDR3 is TGTGCCAGCACCGAGGGGGTATATACTGAAGCTTTCTTT. Protein product: CASTEGVYTEAFF.

This clonotype was seen more than once but under ten times. The chain recombines TRBV6-1 with TRBJ2-7, with TRBD2 matching over 8 bases. CDR1 is MNHNS, CDR2 SASEGT, per germline. Trimming cost V 8 bases and J 4 bases; bases outside gene matches: 7. The CDR3 totals 13 residues. The CDR3 reads CASQGTSGYEQYF. The CDR3 DNA sequence: TGTGCCAGCCAGGGCACTAGCGGATACGAGCAGTACTTC.

This clonotype was detected a few times. CDR3 loop: CASSLVEWGLENTIYF. The DNA of the CDR3 is TGTGCCAGCAGTTTAGTAGAATGGGGACTAGAAAACACCATATATTTT. The rearrangement links TRBV28 to TRBJ1-3; tentative D call: TRBD1 (5 bases). Germline V gene data show CDR1 as MDHEN and CDR2 as SYDVKM. The CDR3 runs 16 residues. Trimming took off 2 bases at V and 6 bases at J, with 17 bases between the two ends.

The genes are TRBV7-6 and TRBJ1-2; TRBD1 matches 10 bases. V trimming: 4 bases; J trimming: 7 bases; junction bases outside the gene matches: 6. The CDR3 spans 14 residues. In germline, CDR1 is SGHVS, CDR2 FNYEAQ. The CDR3 spells CASSSGTGDGGYTF. In DNA form, the CDR3 reads TGTGCCAGCAGCTCCGGGACAGGGGATGGTGGCTACACCTTC.

This clonotype showed up just a few times. The chain links TRBV7-8 to TRBJ2-2; weak D call: TRBD1 (6 bases). The CDR3 spans 14 residues. The V end was cut by 1 base, the J end by 7 bases, with 10 bases between. The V gene's germline CDR1 is SGHVS and CDR2 FQNEAQ. The CDR3 here is CASSLVGAYGELFF. The CDR3 DNA follows: TGTGCCAGCAGCTTAGTGGGGGCTTACGGGGAGCTGTTTTTT.

V is TRBV6-6 and J is TRBJ1-1; TRBD1 is a possible D gene (6 bases). This CDR3 spans 15 amino acids. Germline V gene sequence: CDR1 MNHNY, CDR2 SVGAGI (reference sequence). V shed 6 bases and J shed 1 base, with 15 bases lying between them. CDR3 bases: TGTGCCAGCAGGAGGGGTCGGGGGCAGAACACTGAAGCTTTCTTT. It codes for CASRRGRGQNTEAFF.

This clonotype was observed at least ten times. The chain is built from TRBV7-9 and TRBJ1-1; D uncertain. The CDR3 spans 12 residues. V was pared by 5 bases and J by 5 bases, with 9 bases between. Germline-derived CDR1 and CDR2 are SEHNR and FQNEAQ (reference sequence). The CDR3 sequence: CASSPLWTEAFF. The CDR3 coding sequence is TGTGCCAGCAGCCCCCTCTGGACTGAAGCTTTCTTT.

This clonotype was seen a handful of times. The chain employs TRBV19 and TRBJ2-3, with a possible D match to TRBD2 (6 bases). The V end lost 5 bases, the J end lost 4 bases, and 13 bases lay between the germline ends. This CDR3 comprises 14 residues. Germline V gives CDR1 LNHDA, CDR2 SQIVND (reference sequence). CDR3 coding DNA: TGTGCCAGTAGTGGACTAATCGGGGCAGATACGCAGTATTTT. Residues: CASSGLIGADTQYF.

This clonotype occurred many times. V gene TRBV7-6 combines with J gene TRBJ2-1; 7 nucleotides line up with TRBD1. V lost 5 bases and J lost 5; bases outside the gene matches: 6. Germline V gives CDR1 SGHVS, CDR2 FNYEAQ. The CDR3 loop spans 14 amino acids. The CDR3 loop reads CASSTWTGNNEQFF. In DNA form, the CDR3 reads TGTGCCAGCAGCACCTGGACAGGAAACAATGAGCAGTTCTTC. The full variable domain, its missing parts supplied by reference TRBV7-6 and TRBJ2-1, is GAGVSQSPRYKVTKRGQDVALRCDPISGHVSLYWYRQALGQGPEFLTYFNYEAQQDKSGLPNDRFSAERPEGSISTLTIQRTEQRDSAMYRCASSTWTGNNEQFFGPGTRLTVL.

This sequence joins TRBV6-1 and TRBJ1-2, with D perhaps matching TRBD1 (5 bases). The germline V and J ends were trimmed by 2 bases and 6 bases, with 13 bases remaining between them. Germline CDR1 and CDR2: MNHNS and SASEGT. This CDR3 spans 14 amino acids. This CDR3 is CASSERAGTNGYTF. The CDR3 bases are TGTGCCAGCAGTGAACGCGCAGGGACCAATGGCTACACCTTC.

This chain connects TRBV27 to TRBJ2-2, with 7 positions matching TRBD1. The CDR3 is made up of 14 amino acids. The V gene's germline CDR1 is MNHEY and CDR2 SMNVEV (reference sequence). V was pared by 6 bases and J by 5 bases, with 6 bases of the junction left unmatched. In DNA form, the CDR3 reads TGTGCCAGCAGGGACAGGCCGGGAACCGGGGAGCTGTTTTTT. Residues: CASRDRPGTGELFF.

This clonotype was seen a few times. The rearrangement links TRBV4-1 to TRBJ2-1; 9 bases are shared with TRBD1. V was clipped by 4 bases and J by 5 bases; unmatched bases: 12. The germline gives CDR1 MGHRA, CDR2 YSYEKL. The CDR3 sequence is 17 residues long. CDR3 in DNA: TGCGCCAGCAGCCCGGATCACAGGGGGCGCTTGAACAATGAGCAGTTCTTC. Translated: CASSPDHRGRLNNEQFF.

This clonotype showed up just a few times. This chain links TRBV4-1 with TRBJ2-7; no clear D. This CDR3 spans 14 amino acids. The V gene's germline CDR1 is MGHRA and CDR2 YSYEKL. V gave up 1 base and J gave up 2 bases, with 9 bases separating them. CDR3 protein: CASSQVGGTYEQYF. CDR3 DNA sequence: TGCGCCAGCAGCCAAGTGGGCGGAACCTACGAGCAGTACTTC.

At least ten counts were recorded for this clonotype. J is TRBJ2-1 and V is TRBV6-5; D not certain. The CDR3 contains 15 residues. From germline, CDR1 is MNHEY and CDR2 SVGAGI. V shed 2 bases and J shed 5 bases, with 13 bases lying between them. The CDR3 reads CASSYESSPHNEQFF. CDR3 coding DNA: TGTGCCAGCAGTTACGAGTCTTCACCCCACAATGAGCAGTTCTTC.

This chain uses TRBV12-5 with TRBJ2-2, with D unresolved. There are 14 residues in the CDR3. In germline, CDR1 is LGHNT, CDR2 FRNRAP. Deletions cut 1 base from V and 1 base from J, with 4 bases between. As DNA, the CDR3 is TGTGCTAGTGGTTTGGAGTTGAACACCGGGGAGCTGTTTTTT. Protein: CASGLELNTGELFF.

This clonotype has a handful of counts. V usage is TRBV28 and J usage is TRBJ2-2; D is unclear. The germline gives CDR1 MDHEN, CDR2 SYDVKM. Trimming removed 5 bases at V and 6 bases at J, with 13 bases between. This CDR3 has 14 amino acids. CDR3 amino acids: CASSLTGAAGELFF. The CDR3 DNA follows: TGTGCCAGCAGTCTGACCGGAGCCGCCGGGGAGCTGTTTTTT.

The chain joins TRBV19 to TRBJ2-1; D may correspond to TRBD1 or TRBD2 (6 bases each). The germline CDR1 and CDR2 sequences are LNHDA and SQIVND (reference sequence). This CDR3 has 14 residues. V was pared by 10 bases and J by 4 bases, with 17 bases between. In nucleotides, the CDR3 is TGTGCCACCCTGGGGGGCCCGAATTACAATGAGCAGTTCTTC. Its translation is CATLGGPNYNEQFF.

The chain links TRBV19 to TRBJ1-5; D unclear. From germline, CDR1 is LNHDA and CDR2 SQIVND (reference sequence). Trimming shortened V by 9 bases and J by 2 bases, and 20 bases separated the two germline ends. CDR3 length equals 16 residues. The CDR3: CASHPTASRGNQPQHF. In nucleotides, the CDR3 is TGTGCCAGCCACCCCACGGCGAGCCGTGGCAATCAGCCCCAGCATTTT.

The chain joins TRBV6-6 to TRBJ1-1; no clear D. The V and J ends lost 0 bases and 4 bases respectively, with 18 bases between them. The CDR3 totals 17 residues. In germline, CDR1 is MNHNY, CDR2 SVGAGI (reference sequence). The CDR3 reads CASSYSIRLREITEAFF. As DNA, the CDR3 is TGTGCCAGCAGTTACTCTATTCGGCTTAGGGAGATCACTGAAGCTTTCTTT.

CDR3 in DNA: TGTGCCAGCAGTACCAGCCAGAACACTGAAGCTTTCTTT. This gives the protein CASSTSQNTEAFF. J is TRBJ1-1 and V is TRBV6-1; D is undetermined. Germline V gene sequence: CDR1 MNHNS, CDR2 SASEGT. Trimming took off 5 bases at V and 1 base at J, with 8 bases between the two ends. The CDR3 spans 13 residues.

This clonotype occurred a few times. The gene calls are TRBV7-9 and TRBJ2-1, with TRBD2 identical over 8 bases. J gave up 7 bases and V 3 bases, and 14 bases lay outside the gene matches. CDR1 and CDR2 from the germline V gene are SEHNR and FQNEAQ (reference sequence). The CDR3 extends over 17 amino acids. CDR3 loop: CASSLLWGGGKLNEQFF. Written as DNA, the CDR3 is TGTGCCAGCAGCTTGCTCTGGGGCGGGGGGAAGTTGAATGAGCAGTTCTTC. Complete variable domain (other parts from reference TRBV7-9 and TRBJ2-1): DTGVSQNPRHKITKRGQNVTFRCDPISEHNRLYWYRQTLGQGPEFLTYFQNEAQLEKSRLLSDRFSAERPKGSFSTLEIQRTEQGDSAMYLCASSLLWGGGKLNEQFFGPGTRLTVL.

This clonotype was detected only a few times. The V and J genes are TRBV3-1 and TRBJ2-1, with D possibly matching TRBD2 (5 bases). The germline V gene has CDR1 LGHDT and CDR2 YNNKEL (reference sequence). Trimming cost V 5 bases and J 1 base, with 9 bases left between them. The CDR3 covers 14 residues. CDR3 region: CASSSDLSYNEQFF. The CDR3 DNA sequence: TGTGCCAGCAGCTCGGACTTATCCTACAATGAGCAGTTCTTC.

J is TRBJ2-5 and V is TRBV12-5, with D hard to call. Germline V CDR1 and CDR2: LGHNT, FRNRAP. V was shortened by 6 bases and J by 5 bases, with 16 bases between the two germline ends. This CDR3 comprises 14 residues. DNA of the CDR3: TGTGCTAGTGGCCCCGGACGTATACAGGAGACCCAGTACTTC. It translates to CASGPGRIQETQYF.

This clonotype appeared a single time. The CDR3: CASSYSPLGRGPEQYF. The CDR3 nucleotides read TGTGCCAGCAGTTACTCGCCCCTTGGACGAGGACCCGAGCAGTACTTC. The chain joins TRBV6-5 to TRBJ2-7; no firm D call. This CDR3 is built from 16 residues. Trimming stripped 0 bases from V and 6 bases from J, with 18 bases between. CDR1 is MNHEY, CDR2 SVGAGI, per germline.

This clonotype came up a few times. The rearrangement uses TRBV6-1 and TRBJ2-7, with no clear D. The germline gives CDR1 MNHNS, CDR2 SASEGT. The CDR3 loop spans 13 amino acids. V was trimmed by 1 base and J by 1 base, leaving 5 bases between them. Here the CDR3 reads CASSEVRSYEQYF. The CDR3, as DNA: TGTGCCAGCAGTGAAGTACGGTCCTACGAGCAGTACTTC.

The chain carries TRBV6-6 and TRBJ2-7; 7 nucleotides match TRBD1. The CDR3 totals 14 residues. CDR1 MNHNY and CDR2 SVGAGI come from the germline V gene (reference sequence). Trimming cost V 4 bases and J 3 bases; bases outside gene matches: 6. CDR3 protein: CASSSGQQLYEQYF. The CDR3 DNA sequence: TGTGCCAGCAGTTCGGGACAGCAGCTCTACGAGCAGTACTTC.

V is TRBV6-6 and J is TRBJ1-6; D unclear. The germline V and J ends were trimmed by 7 bases and 6 bases, with 10 bases remaining between them. Per germline, CDR1 MNHNY and CDR2 SVGAGI (reference sequence). The CDR3 loop spans 13 amino acids. The CDR3 sequence: CASNRQLNSPLHF. In DNA, the CDR3 is TGTGCCAGCAACCGGCAGCTTAATTCACCCCTCCACTTT.

The V and J genes are TRBV27 and TRBJ1-4; D gene uncertain. CDR3 length: 11 residues. V gave up 8 bases and J gave up 6 bases, with 7 bases separating them. Germline CDR1 and CDR2: MNHEY and SMNVEV (reference sequence). The DNA of the CDR3 is TGTGCCAGCGGATTCGATGAAAAACTGTTTTTT. Its translation: CASGFDEKLFF.